The clone carrying this TCR beta chain was seen at least ten times. Germline V gene sequence: CDR1 ENHRY, CDR2 SYGVKD. Trimming took 6 bases from V and 4 from J, leaving 10 bases between them. The CDR3 is made up of 13 amino acids. One entry per CDR3 protein, called by TCRdb with MiXCR from the RT-PCR reads. The sample holds about 700,000 distinct CDR3 sequences, 12% to 15% seen once. The sequence was collected from a female donor in good health, serving as a healthy control. Source material: memory CD4+ T cells from blood. The chain is built from TRBV10-3 and TRBJ1-5; TRBD1 is a possible D gene (5 bases). CDR3 residues: CAIRETDNQPQHF. CDR3 nucleotide sequence: TGTGCCATCAGGGAGACAGATAATCAGCCCCAGCATTTT.